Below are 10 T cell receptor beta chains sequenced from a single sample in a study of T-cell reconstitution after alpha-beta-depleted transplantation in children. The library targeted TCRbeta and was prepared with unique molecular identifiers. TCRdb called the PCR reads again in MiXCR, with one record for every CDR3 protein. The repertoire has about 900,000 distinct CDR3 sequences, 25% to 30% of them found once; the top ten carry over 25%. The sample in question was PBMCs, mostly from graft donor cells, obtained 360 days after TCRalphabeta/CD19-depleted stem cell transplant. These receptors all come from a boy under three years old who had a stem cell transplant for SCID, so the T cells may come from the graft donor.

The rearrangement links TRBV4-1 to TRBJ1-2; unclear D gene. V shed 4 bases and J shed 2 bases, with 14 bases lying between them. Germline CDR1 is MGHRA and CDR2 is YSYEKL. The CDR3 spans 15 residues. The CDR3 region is CASSPTGSHNYGYTF. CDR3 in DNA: TGCGCCAGCAGCCCTACCGGGTCTCACAACTATGGCTACACCTTC.

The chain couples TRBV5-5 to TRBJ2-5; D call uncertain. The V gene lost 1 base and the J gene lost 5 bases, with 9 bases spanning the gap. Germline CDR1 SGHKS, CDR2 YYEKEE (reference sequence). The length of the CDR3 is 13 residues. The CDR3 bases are TGTGCCAGCAGCTTGAGGCAGATCGAGACCCAGTACTTC. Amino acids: CASSLRQIETQYF.

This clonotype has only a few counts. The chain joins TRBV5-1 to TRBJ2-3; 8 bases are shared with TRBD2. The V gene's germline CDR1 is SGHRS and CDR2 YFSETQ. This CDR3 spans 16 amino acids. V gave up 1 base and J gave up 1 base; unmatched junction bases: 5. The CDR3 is CASSLKSRGGTDTQYF. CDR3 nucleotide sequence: TGCGCCAGCAGCTTGAAGTCGCGGGGGGGCACAGATACGCAGTATTTT.

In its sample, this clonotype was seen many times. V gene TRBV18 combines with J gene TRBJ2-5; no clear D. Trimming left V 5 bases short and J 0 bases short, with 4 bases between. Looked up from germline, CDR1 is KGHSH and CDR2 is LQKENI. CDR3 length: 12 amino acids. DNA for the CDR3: TGTGCCAGCTCATCGTACCAAGAGACCCAGTACTTC. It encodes CASSSYQETQYF.

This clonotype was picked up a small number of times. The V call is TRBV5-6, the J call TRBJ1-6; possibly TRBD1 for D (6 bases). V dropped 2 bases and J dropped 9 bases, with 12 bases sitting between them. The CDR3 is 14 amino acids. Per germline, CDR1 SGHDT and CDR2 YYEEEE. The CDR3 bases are TGTGCCAGCAGCTTCCTACAGGGCGGTTCACCCCTCCACTTT. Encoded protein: CASSFLQGGSPLHF. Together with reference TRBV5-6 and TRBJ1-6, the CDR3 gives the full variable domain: DAGVTQSPTHLIKTRGQQVTLRCSPKSGHDTVSWYQQALGQGPQFIFQYYEEEERQRGNFPDRFSGHQFPNYSSELNVNALLLGDSALYLCASSFLQGGSPLHFGNGTRLTVT.

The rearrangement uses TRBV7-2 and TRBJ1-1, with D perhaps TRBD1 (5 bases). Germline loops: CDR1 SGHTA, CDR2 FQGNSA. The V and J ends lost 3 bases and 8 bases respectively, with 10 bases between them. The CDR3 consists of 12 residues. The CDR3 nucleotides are TGTGCCAGCAGCTTCGGCTACAGGGAAGCTTTCTTT. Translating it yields CASSFGYREAFF. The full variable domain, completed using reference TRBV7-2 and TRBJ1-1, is GAGVSQSPSNKVTEKGKDVELRCDPISGHTALYWYRQSLGQGLEFLIYFQGNSAPDKSGLPSDRFSAERTGGSVSTLTIQRTQQEDSAVYLCASSFGYREAFFGQGTRLTVV.

This CDR3 is CASTGLFQETQYF. CDR3 DNA: TGTGCCAGCACAGGGCTGTTTCAAGAGACCCAGTACTTC. The chain has TRBV12-3 or TRBV12-4 and TRBJ2-5; TRBD1 might be the D (5 bases). Trimming stripped 7 bases from V and 2 bases from J, with 11 bases between. The CDR3 runs to 13 residues.

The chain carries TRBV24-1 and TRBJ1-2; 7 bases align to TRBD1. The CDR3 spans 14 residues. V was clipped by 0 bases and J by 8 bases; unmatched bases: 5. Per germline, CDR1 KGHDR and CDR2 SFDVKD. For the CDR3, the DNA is TGTGCCACCAGTGATTTGACCGGGACAGACGGCTACACCTTC. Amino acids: CATSDLTGTDGYTF.

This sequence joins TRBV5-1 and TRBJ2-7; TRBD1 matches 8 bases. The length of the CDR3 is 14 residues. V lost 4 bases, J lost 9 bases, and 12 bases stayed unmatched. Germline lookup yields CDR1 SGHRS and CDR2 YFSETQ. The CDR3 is CASSPRDRPIGQYF. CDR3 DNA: TGCGCCAGCAGCCCACGGGACAGGCCCATAGGGCAGTACTTC.

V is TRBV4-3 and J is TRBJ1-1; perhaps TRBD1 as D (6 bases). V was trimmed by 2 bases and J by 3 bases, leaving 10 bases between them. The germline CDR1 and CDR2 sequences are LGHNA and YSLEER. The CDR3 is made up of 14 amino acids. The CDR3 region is CASSQYGGYTEAFF. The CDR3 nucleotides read TGCGCCAGCAGCCAATACGGGGGCTACACTGAAGCTTTCTTT.